This TCR beta chain was sequenced for a study of technical replicates of blood from a handful of donors (dated by TCRdb to the late 2010s). The germline V gene provides CDR1 SGHRS and CDR2 YFSETQ. The CDR3 numbers 14 residues from cysteine through phenylalanine. Only the CDR3 portion is preserved as DNA: 42 bases, with reading frame beginning at the first base. V loses 4 bases, J loses 4 bases, and the germline ends lie 12 bases apart. Regarding this clone: The target of this receptor is not known. The record has no base qualities; no much larger clone is one base away.

Libraries came from the immunoSEQ multiplex PCR assay. Held by TCRdb, this immuneACCESS table contains in-frame sequences only and omits some clones. Under half of the omission traces to an unresolved V gene where checked; the cause of the rest is unknown. A total of approximately 79,000 clones appear in this sample, approximately 97% of them only once. 0.25% to 0.3% of the sample goes to the ten largest clones. The chain is assembled from TRBV5-1 and TRBJ1-5; matching of 6 bases hints at TRBD1 as the D gene. Specimen: T cells isolated from PBMCs. This TCR derives from a human donor in good health. Read as DNA, the sequence is TGCGCCAGCAGCCCATCAGGGGTTAATCAGCCCCAGCATTTT. Translated, this is CASSPSGVNQPQHF.